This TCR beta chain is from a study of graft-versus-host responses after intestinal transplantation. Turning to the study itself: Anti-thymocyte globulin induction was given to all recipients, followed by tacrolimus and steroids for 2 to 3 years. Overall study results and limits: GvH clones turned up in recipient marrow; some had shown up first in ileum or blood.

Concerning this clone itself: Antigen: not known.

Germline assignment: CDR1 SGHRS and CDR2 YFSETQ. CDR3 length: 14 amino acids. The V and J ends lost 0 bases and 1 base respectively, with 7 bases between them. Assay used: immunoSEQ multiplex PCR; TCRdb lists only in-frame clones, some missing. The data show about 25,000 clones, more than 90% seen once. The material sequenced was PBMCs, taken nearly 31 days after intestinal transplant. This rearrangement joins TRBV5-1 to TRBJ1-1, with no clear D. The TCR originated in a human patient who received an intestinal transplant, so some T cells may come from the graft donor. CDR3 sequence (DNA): TGCGCCAGCAGCTTGGAGGGTTCGAACACTGAAGCTTTCTTT. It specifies CASSLEGSNTEAFF.